One and the same sample provided the 31 T cell receptor beta chains below, sequenced in a study of blood T cell repertoires in COVID-19. Profiled with immunoSEQ multiplex PCR; TCRdb holds only in-frame clones, not every one. The table shows around 220,000 clones, with 90% occurring only once. Sequencing was done on a sample of PBMCs or T cells enriched from blood (not recorded which). The receptors were gathered from a man younger than 45 who had been exposed to COVID-19.

In its sample, this clone was seen a few times. The V gene is TRBV30, the J gene TRBJ1-1; D gene unclear. The CDR3 sequence is 11 residues long. V lost 4 bases and J 4 bases, leaving 7 bases between the germline ends. CDR1 and CDR2 from the germline V gene are GTSNPN and SVGIG (reference sequence). In nucleotides, the CDR3 is TGTGCCTGGATGGGCAGCACTGAAGCTTTCTTT. It encodes CAWMGSTEAFF.

The rearrangement joins TRBV25-1 to TRBJ2-7, with a possible D match to TRBD1 (6 bases). CDR1 and CDR2 from the germline V gene are MGHDK and SYGVNS. CDR3 length equals 11 residues. Trimming cost V 5 bases and J 11 bases, with 13 bases left between them. The chain's CDR3 is CASSTPQGEYF. The CDR3 nucleotides read TGTGCCAGCAGTACCCCACAGGGAGAGTACTTC.

The V gene is TRBV4-3, the J gene TRBJ1-6; TRBD1 is a possible D gene (6 bases). Germline values: CDR1 LGHNA, CDR2 YSLEER. Trimming took off 2 bases at V and 7 bases at J, with 9 bases between the two ends. The CDR3 sequence is 14 residues long. CDR3 sequence (DNA): TGCGCCAGCAGCCAATCAGGGGAGAATTCACCCCTCCACTTT. Protein product: CASSQSGENSPLHF.

This rearrangement joins TRBV7-2 to TRBJ2-1; 7 bases align to TRBD2. This CDR3 has 13 amino acids. The germline CDR1 and CDR2 sequences are SGHTA and FQGNSA. V lost 8 bases and J lost 7; bases outside the gene matches: 8. CDR3 loop: CASGAGSKNEQFF. The CDR3 bases are TGTGCCAGCGGAGCGGGGTCGAAGAATGAGCAGTTCTTC.

DNA of the CDR3: TGTGCCAGCAGGGGCAGGGCGAATTACGAGCAGTACTTC. It is translated as CASRGRANYEQYF. V is TRBV12-3 or TRBV12-4 and J is TRBJ2-7; a weak D match, TRBD1 (5 bases). The CDR3 loop spans 13 amino acids. Trimming removed 6 bases from V and 4 bases from J, with 13 bases in between.

The chain joins TRBV30 to TRBJ1-4, with D uncertain. CDR1 and CDR2 (germline): GTSNPN, SVGIG (reference sequence). Trimming removed 3 bases at V and 7 bases at J, with 15 bases between. CDR3 length: 14 amino acids. CDR3 in amino acids: CAWRVGRPTEKLFF. CDR3 sequence (DNA): TGTGCCTGGAGGGTAGGCAGGCCGACTGAAAAACTGTTTTTT.

V and J are TRBV5-6 and TRBJ2-1; 7 bases map to TRBD2. V shed 4 bases, J shed 9 bases, and the junction held 13 bases outside the gene matches. Germline V lookup: CDR1 SGHDT, CDR2 YYEEEE. The CDR3 runs to 15 residues. CDR3 residues: CASSRFSGVGGEQFF. In nucleotides, the CDR3 is TGTGCCAGCAGCCGTTTCAGCGGGGTGGGGGGTGAGCAGTTCTTC.

The chain has TRBV14 and TRBJ2-2; 9 bases match TRBD1. The CDR3 is made up of 17 amino acids. V was pared by 3 bases and J by 1 base, with 6 bases of the junction left unmatched. Germline V CDR1 and CDR2: SGHDN, FVKESK. CDR3 amino acids: CASSHRPGQGNTGELFF. As DNA, the CDR3 is TGTGCCAGCAGCCATAGACCGGGACAGGGGAACACCGGGGAGCTGTTTTTT.

V is TRBV11-3 and J is TRBJ2-1; 8 nucleotides align to TRBD2. The CDR3 spans 14 residues. After removal of 6 bases from V and 3 bases from J, the junction contained 4 bases not matched to a gene. Germline V lookup: CDR1 SGHNT, CDR2 YENEEA. CDR3 DNA: TGTGCCAGCAGTGGCGGGGGGTTCTACAATGAGCAGTTCTTC. This translates into CASSGGGFYNEQFF.

The gene calls are TRBV5-1 and TRBJ2-3, with D maybe TRBD1 (6 bases). With 2 bases removed from V and 0 bases from J, the gap between germline ends came to 13 bases. From germline, CDR1 is SGHRS and CDR2 YFSETQ. The CDR3 loop spans 16 amino acids. CDR3 sequence: CASSLDRRSSTDTQYF. For the CDR3, the DNA is TGCGCCAGCAGCTTAGACAGGAGATCTAGCACAGATACGCAGTATTTT.

V gene TRBV25-1 combines with J gene TRBJ2-6; TRBD2 is a possible D gene (6 bases). V was clipped by 3 bases and J by 3 bases, with 12 bases between them. Germline V CDR1 and CDR2: MGHDK, SYGVNS. This CDR3 is built from 16 residues. The CDR3 reads CASSDSRGYGANVLTF. The CDR3, as DNA: TGTGCCAGCAGTGACTCTCGGGGGTATGGGGCCAACGTCCTGACTTTC.

The chain joins TRBV7-6 to TRBJ1-3; D gene unclear. This CDR3 has 13 residues. Germline V lookup: CDR1 SGHVS, CDR2 FNYEAQ. Between the trimmed V and J ends, which lost 8 bases and 3 bases, there was a span of 11 bases. DNA for the CDR3: TGTGCCAGCGGAAGGGAGGGTGGAAACACCATATATTTT. Protein: CASGREGGNTIYF.

CDR3 loop: CASSQWGGGGPQETQYF. DNA of the CDR3: TGCGCCAGCAGCCAATGGGGGGGCGGGGGACCCCAAGAGACCCAGTACTTC. The chain employs TRBV4-1 and TRBJ2-5, with TRBD2 as a possible D gene (7 bases). The length of the CDR3 is 17 residues. V was shortened by 2 bases and J by 1 base, with 17 bases between the two germline ends. Germline CDR1 and CDR2: MGHRA and YSYEKL.

The rearrangement links TRBV7-9 to TRBJ1-1; weak D call: TRBD1 (6 bases). Per germline, CDR1 SEHNR and CDR2 FQNEAQ (reference sequence). CDR3 length: 12 residues. With 0 bases removed from V and 8 bases from J, the gap between germline ends came to 7 bases. The CDR3 nucleotides read TGTGCCAGCAGCTTAGCGGGGACAGAAGCTTTCTTT. Translation: CASSLAGTEAFF. The full variable domain, rest sourced from reference TRBV7-9 and TRBJ1-1, is DTGVSQNPRHKITKRGQNVTFRCDPISEHNRLYWYRQTLGQGPEFLTYFQNEAQLEKSRLLSDRFSAERPKGSFSTLEIQRTEQGDSAMYLCASSLAGTEAFFGQGTRLTVV.

Only a few counts were recorded for this clone. The CDR3 sequence: CASSPGLGHYNEQFF. Written as DNA, the CDR3 is TGTGCCAGCAGCCCTGGATTGGGACACTACAATGAGCAGTTCTTC. V usage is TRBV9 and J usage is TRBJ2-1, with a possible D match to TRBD1 (6 bases). Trimming removed 4 bases at V and 3 bases at J, with 14 bases between. The CDR3 has 15 amino acids. Germline V gives CDR1 SGDLS, CDR2 YYNGEE.

The V gene is TRBV7-9, the J gene TRBJ1-2; 11 positions agree with TRBD1. With V trimmed by 3 bases and J by 8 bases, 5 bases remained unmatched. Looked up from germline, CDR1 is SEHNR and CDR2 is FQNEAQ (reference sequence). The CDR3 sequence is 14 residues long. CDR3 bases: TGTGCCAGCAGCTTCGGGACAGGGGGACGAGGCTACACCTTC. This sequence encodes CASSFGTGGRGYTF.

The rearrangement uses TRBV19 and TRBJ1-1, with D possibly TRBD1 on 6 matching bases. Germline CDR1 reads LNHDA; CDR2 reads SQIVND (reference sequence). V lost 4 bases and J lost 0, with 9 bases in between. The CDR3 has 14 residues. The CDR3 is CASSRSGVNTEAFF. As DNA, the CDR3 is TGTGCCAGTAGTAGGTCAGGGGTGAACACTGAAGCTTTCTTT.

V gene TRBV20-1 combines with J gene TRBJ2-5, with D perhaps TRBD2 (5 bases). The V gene's germline CDR1 is DFQATT and CDR2 SNEGSKA (reference sequence). V gave up 7 bases and J gave up 5 bases, with 11 bases separating them. The CDR3 runs 11 residues. In DNA form, the CDR3 reads TGCAGTGGCGGTACGGGGGAGACCCAGTACTTC. It codes for CSGGTGETQYF.

The chain joins TRBV15 to TRBJ2-5; TRBD2 matches 12 bases. The CDR3 totals 18 residues. Germline loops: CDR1 LNHNV, CDR2 YYDKDF (reference sequence). The V and J ends lost 2 bases and 4 bases, in that order; junction bases with no gene match: 11. The CDR3 sequence is CATSRLAGGPTYPETQYF. CDR3 coding DNA: TGTGCCACCAGCAGACTAGCGGGGGGGCCAACTTATCCAGAGACCCAGTACTTC.

This clone was observed a few times. V is TRBV6-1 and J is TRBJ2-7, with 8 bases aligning to TRBD2. Germline trimming cut 2 bases from V and 5 bases from J; bases unmatched to any gene: 8. There are 15 residues in the CDR3. Germline CDR1 is MNHNS and CDR2 is SASEGT. The CDR3 DNA is TGTGCCAGCAGTGAATGGGGACTAGTAGTCAACGAGCAGTACTTC. This translates into CASSEWGLVVNEQYF.

This rearrangement joins TRBV11-2 to TRBJ1-3; D unclear. The CDR3 runs to 16 residues. CDR1 SGHAT and CDR2 FQNNGV come from the germline V gene. V shed 3 bases and J shed 4 bases, with 16 bases lying between them. DNA of the CDR3: TGTGCCAGCAGCTTCCTCCGGGAGAGGGCGGGAAACACCATATATTTT. Translated, it gives CASSFLRERAGNTIYF.

The rearrangement joins TRBV4-2 to TRBJ2-3; perhaps TRBD1 as D (7 bases). CDR3 length equals 15 residues. Trimming took off 0 bases at V and 4 bases at J, with 11 bases between the two ends. Germline values: CDR1 LGHNA, CDR2 YNFKEQ. The CDR3 region is CASSQETRGADTQYF. The CDR3 bases are TGTGCCAGCAGCCAAGAAACCAGGGGGGCAGATACGCAGTATTTT.

The V gene is TRBV7-2, the J gene TRBJ1-2, with D possibly being TRBD1 (5 bases). Germline CDR1 and CDR2: SGHTA and FQGNSA. The CDR3 contains 16 residues. The V and J ends lost 3 bases and 6 bases respectively, with 20 bases between them. The CDR3 DNA reads TGTGCCAGCAGCTTGCCCCACAAAGGGGAATGGCATGGCTACACCTTC. Translation: CASSLPHKGEWHGYTF.

The CDR3 DNA sequence: TGCGCCAGCAGTGGAGTCCTAGCCCCTCCAAACAATGAGCAGTTCTTC. Amino acid sequence: CASSGVLAPPNNEQFF. The chain couples TRBV10-2 to TRBJ2-1; TRBD2 is a possible D gene (5 bases). This CDR3 is built from 16 residues. V gave up 4 bases and J gave up 5 bases, with 18 bases separating them. Germline loops: CDR1 WSHSY, CDR2 SAAADI.

This chain links TRBV14 with TRBJ2-7; no definite D call. The V gene's germline CDR1 is SGHDN and CDR2 FVKESK. The CDR3 has 14 residues. Deletions cut 0 bases from V and 3 bases from J, with 9 bases between. The CDR3 DNA reads TGTGCCAGCAGCCAAGAAAACAGCCTCTACGAGCAGTACTTC. As protein: CASSQENSLYEQYF.

This clone showed up just a few times. V and J are TRBV19 and TRBJ1-1; 7 bases line up with TRBD1. This CDR3 spans 15 amino acids. In germline, CDR1 is LNHDA, CDR2 SQIVND (reference sequence). Trimming cost V 4 bases and J 2 bases; bases outside gene matches: 7. CDR3 nucleotide sequence: TGTGCCAGTAGTACGCCGGGACAGAGAAACACTGAAGCTTTCTTT. Translation gives CASSTPGQRNTEAFF.

J is TRBJ1-6 and V is TRBV6-5; perhaps TRBD1 as D (5 bases). V dropped 3 bases and J dropped 10 bases, with 7 bases sitting between them. CDR3 length equals 12 residues. Germline V gene data show CDR1 as MNHEY and CDR2 as SVGAGI. CDR3 sequence (DNA): TGTGCCAGCAGTTATGGACAATCACCCCTCCACTTT. Translation gives CASSYGQSPLHF.

This clone was counted a single time. The V and J genes are TRBV4-1 and TRBJ2-6; 7 bases line up with TRBD1. V gave up 6 bases and J gave up 0 bases; unmatched junction bases: 11. Per the germline V gene, CDR1 is MGHRA and CDR2 is YSYEKL. CDR3 size: 18 residues. In nucleotides, the CDR3 is TGCGCCAGCAGGTCTTACAGGGGCCCCACCTCTGGGGCCAACGTCCTGACTTTC. Its translation is CASRSYRGPTSGANVLTF.

This clone was counted only a few times. J is TRBJ1-2 and V is TRBV2, with D possibly matching TRBD1 (6 bases). V was shortened by 6 bases and J by 5 bases, with 10 bases between the two germline ends. The CDR3 is made up of 12 amino acids. CDR1 is SNHLY, CDR2 FYNNEI, per germline. CDR3 coding DNA: TGTGCCAGCAGGACAGGCCCTTATGGCTACACCTTC. Its protein is CASRTGPYGYTF.

The J gene is TRBJ1-3, the V gene TRBV10-1; the match to TRBD1 covers 11 bases. V was pared by 0 bases and J by 8 bases, with 0 bases of the junction left unmatched. CDR1 and CDR2 from the germline V gene are WNHNN and SYGVQD (reference sequence). This CDR3 is 14 amino acids long. In DNA form, the CDR3 reads TGCGCCAGCAGTGAGTCGGGACAGGGGGACACCATATATTTT. It codes for CASSESGQGDTIYF.

A note on this clone: Other DNA sequences from this sample encode an identical CDR3 as well. The chain joins TRBV3-1 (or the pseudogene TRBV3-2) to TRBJ1-3; D gene ambiguous. The V end was cut by 1 base, the J end by 1 base, with 8 bases between. The germline V gene encodes CDR1 LGHDT and CDR2 YNNKEL (reference sequence). This CDR3 contains 15 residues. As DNA, the CDR3 is TGTGCCAGCAGCCAAGGACGGGGTTCTGGAAACACCATATATTTT. Protein product: CASSQGRGSGNTIYF.